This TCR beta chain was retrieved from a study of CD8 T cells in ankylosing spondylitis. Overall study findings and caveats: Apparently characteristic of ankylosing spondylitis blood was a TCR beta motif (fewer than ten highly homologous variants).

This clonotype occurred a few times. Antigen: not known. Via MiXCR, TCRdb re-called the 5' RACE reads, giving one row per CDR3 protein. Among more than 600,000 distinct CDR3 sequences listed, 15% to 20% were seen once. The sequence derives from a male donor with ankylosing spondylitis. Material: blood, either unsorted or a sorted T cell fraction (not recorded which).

Here the CDR3 DNA reads TGTGCCAGCAGCTTGTCCGGGACAACGTCCTACGAGCAGTACTTC. Protein: CASSLSGTTSYEQYF. The rearrangement joins TRBV7-8 to TRBJ2-7; perhaps TRBD1 as D (6 bases). The CDR3 spans 15 residues. CDR1 and CDR2 from the germline V gene are SGHVS and FQNEAQ. Trimming stripped 3 bases from V and 1 base from J, with 13 bases between.